This TCR beta chain was captured in a study of cytomegalovirus exposure and HLA in healthy donors. Primers: 60 Vbeta forward and 13 Jbeta reverse. Clones were read by immunoSEQ multiplex PCR, and TCRdb kept only the in-frame ones, dropping some. The sample has approximately 110,000 clones; 79% are singletons. What was sequenced was PBMCs. The sequence was collected from a woman aged 40 to 50 in good health and CMV-seronegative.

The CDR3 here is CASSDWNRGAYEQYF. The DNA of the CDR3 is TGCGCCAGCAGTGACTGGAACAGGGGAGCCTACGAGCAGTACTTC. The J gene is TRBJ2-7, the V gene TRBV10-2; TRBD1 agrees at 7 bases. Unmatched junction bases numbered 7, after V lost 3 bases and J lost 2 bases. The CDR3 sequence is 15 residues long. Germline CDR1 is WSHSY and CDR2 is SAAADI.